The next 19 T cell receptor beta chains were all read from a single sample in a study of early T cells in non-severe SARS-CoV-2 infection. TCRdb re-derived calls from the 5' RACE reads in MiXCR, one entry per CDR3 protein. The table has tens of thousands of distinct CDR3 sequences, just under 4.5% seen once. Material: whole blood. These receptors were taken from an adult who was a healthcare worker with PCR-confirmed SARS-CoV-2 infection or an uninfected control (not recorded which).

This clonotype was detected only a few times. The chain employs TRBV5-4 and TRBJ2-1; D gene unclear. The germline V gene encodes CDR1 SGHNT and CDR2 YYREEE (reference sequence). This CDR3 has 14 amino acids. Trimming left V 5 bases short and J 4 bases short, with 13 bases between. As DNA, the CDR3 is TGTGCCAGCAGTTCCCGGGCCTCGTACAATGAGCAGTTCTTC. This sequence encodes CASSSRASYNEQFF.

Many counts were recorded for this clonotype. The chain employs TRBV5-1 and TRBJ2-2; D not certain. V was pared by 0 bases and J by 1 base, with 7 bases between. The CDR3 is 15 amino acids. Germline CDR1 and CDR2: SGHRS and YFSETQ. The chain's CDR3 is CASSLALGNTGELFF. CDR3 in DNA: TGCGCCAGCAGCTTGGCCCTCGGGAACACCGGGGAGCTGTTTTTT. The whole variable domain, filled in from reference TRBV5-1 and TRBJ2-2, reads KAGVTQTPRYLIKTRGQQVTLSCSPISGHRSVSWYQQTPGQGLQFLFEYFSETQRNKGNFPGRFSGRQFSNSRSEMNVSTLELGDSALYLCASSLALGNTGELFFGEGSRLTVL.

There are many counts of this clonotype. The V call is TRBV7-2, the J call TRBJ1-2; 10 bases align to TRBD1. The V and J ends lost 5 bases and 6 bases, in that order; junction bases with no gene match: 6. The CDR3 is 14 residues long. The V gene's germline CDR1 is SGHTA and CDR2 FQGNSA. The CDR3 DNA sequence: TGTGCCAGCAGCCGCGCGACAGGGGGCGATGGCTACACCTTC. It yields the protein CASSRATGGDGYTF. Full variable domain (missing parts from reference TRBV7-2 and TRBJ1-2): GAGVSQSPSNKVTEKGKDVELRCDPISGHTALYWYRQSLGQGLEFLIYFQGNSAPDKSGLPSDRFSAERTGGSVSTLTIQRTQQEDSAVYLCASSRATGGDGYTFGSGTRLTVV.

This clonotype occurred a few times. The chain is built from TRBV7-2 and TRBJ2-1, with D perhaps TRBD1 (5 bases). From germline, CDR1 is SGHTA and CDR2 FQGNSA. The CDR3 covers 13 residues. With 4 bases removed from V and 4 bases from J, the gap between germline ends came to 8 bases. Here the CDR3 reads CASSYNRYNEQFF. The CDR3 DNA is TGTGCCAGCAGCTACAACAGGTACAATGAGCAGTTCTTC.

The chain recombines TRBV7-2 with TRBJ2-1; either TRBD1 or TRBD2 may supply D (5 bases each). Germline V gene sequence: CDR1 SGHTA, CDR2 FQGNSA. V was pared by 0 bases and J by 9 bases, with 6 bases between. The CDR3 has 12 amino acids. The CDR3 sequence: CASSLAGTEQFF. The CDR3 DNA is TGTGCCAGCAGCTTAGCTGGGACTGAGCAGTTCTTC.

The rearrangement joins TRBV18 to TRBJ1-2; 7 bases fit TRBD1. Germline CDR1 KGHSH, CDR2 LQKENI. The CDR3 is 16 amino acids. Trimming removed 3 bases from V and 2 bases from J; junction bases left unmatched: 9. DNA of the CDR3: TGTGCCAGCTCACCGACTGGGACAGCATTAAACTATGGCTACACCTTC. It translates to CASSPTGTALNYGYTF.

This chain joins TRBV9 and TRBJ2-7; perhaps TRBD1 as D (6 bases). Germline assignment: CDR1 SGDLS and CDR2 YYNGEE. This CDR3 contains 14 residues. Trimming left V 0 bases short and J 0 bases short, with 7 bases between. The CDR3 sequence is CASSVAGASYEQYF. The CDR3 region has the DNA TGTGCCAGCAGCGTAGCAGGGGCCTCCTACGAGCAGTACTTC.

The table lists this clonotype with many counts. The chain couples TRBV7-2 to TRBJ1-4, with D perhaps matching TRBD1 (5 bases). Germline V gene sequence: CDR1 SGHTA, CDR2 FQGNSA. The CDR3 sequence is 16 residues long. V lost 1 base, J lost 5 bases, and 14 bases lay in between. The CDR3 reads CASSLGLHRNNEKLFF. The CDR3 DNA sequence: TGTGCCAGCAGCTTAGGATTGCACAGGAACAATGAAAAACTGTTTTTT.

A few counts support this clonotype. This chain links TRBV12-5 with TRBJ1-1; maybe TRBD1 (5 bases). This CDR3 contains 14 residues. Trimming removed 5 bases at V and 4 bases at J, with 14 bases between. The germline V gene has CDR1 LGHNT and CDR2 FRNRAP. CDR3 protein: CASGPDIVPTEAFF. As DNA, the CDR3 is TGTGCTAGTGGTCCGGACATCGTTCCCACTGAAGCTTTCTTT.

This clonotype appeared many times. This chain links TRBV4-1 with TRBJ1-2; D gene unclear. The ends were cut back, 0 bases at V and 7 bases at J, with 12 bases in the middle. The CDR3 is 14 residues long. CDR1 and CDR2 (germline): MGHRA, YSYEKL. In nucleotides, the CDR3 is TGCGCCAGCAGCCAAGATCGGACCTCTTTTGGCTACACCTTC. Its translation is CASSQDRTSFGYTF.

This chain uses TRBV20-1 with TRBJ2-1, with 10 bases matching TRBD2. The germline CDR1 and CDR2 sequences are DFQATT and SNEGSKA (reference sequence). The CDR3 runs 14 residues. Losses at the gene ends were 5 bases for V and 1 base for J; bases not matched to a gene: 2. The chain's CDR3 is CSAGLAESYNEQFF. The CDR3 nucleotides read TGCAGTGCTGGACTAGCGGAGTCCTACAATGAGCAGTTCTTC.

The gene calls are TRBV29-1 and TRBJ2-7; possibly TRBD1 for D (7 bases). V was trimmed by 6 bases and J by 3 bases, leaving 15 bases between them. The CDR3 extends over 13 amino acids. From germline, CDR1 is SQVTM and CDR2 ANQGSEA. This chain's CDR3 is CSVARDRLYEQYF. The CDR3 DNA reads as TGCAGCGTGGCGCGGGACAGACTCTACGAGCAGTACTTC.

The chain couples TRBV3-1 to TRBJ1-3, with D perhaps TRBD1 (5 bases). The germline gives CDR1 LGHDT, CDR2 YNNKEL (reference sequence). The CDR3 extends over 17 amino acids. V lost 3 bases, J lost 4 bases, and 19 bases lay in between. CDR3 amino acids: CASSHKRTGRGGNTIYF. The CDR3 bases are TGTGCCAGCAGCCACAAGAGGACGGGAAGGGGCGGAAACACCATATATTTT.

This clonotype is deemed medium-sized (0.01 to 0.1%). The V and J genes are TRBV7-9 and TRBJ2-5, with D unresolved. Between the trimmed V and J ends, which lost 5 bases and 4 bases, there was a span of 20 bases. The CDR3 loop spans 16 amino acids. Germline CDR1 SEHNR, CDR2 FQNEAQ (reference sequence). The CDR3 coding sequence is TGTGCCAGCAGCCACCTGCTGGACGCTAACCCAGAGACCCAGTACTTC. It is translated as CASSHLLDANPETQYF.

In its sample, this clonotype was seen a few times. The chain's CDR3 is CASSTGMDTEAFF. CDR3 DNA sequence: TGTGCCAGCAGTACAGGGATGGACACTGAAGCTTTCTTT. J is TRBJ1-1 and V is TRBV2; D is possibly TRBD1 (6 bases). This CDR3 has 13 residues. V was shortened by 5 bases and J by 3 bases, with 10 bases between the two germline ends. Germline CDR1 and CDR2: SNHLY and FYNNEI.

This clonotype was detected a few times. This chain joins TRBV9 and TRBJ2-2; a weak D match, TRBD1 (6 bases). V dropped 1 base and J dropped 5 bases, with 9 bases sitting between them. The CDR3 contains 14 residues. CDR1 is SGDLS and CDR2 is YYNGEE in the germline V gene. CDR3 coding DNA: TGTGCCAGCAGCGTACAGGGGTCGACCGGGGAGCTGTTTTTT. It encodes CASSVQGSTGELFF.

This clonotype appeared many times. Here the CDR3 DNA reads TGCGCCAGCAGCCCGGGCGGGACAGAAATGAGAGGCTACACCTTC. Translating gives CASSPGGTEMRGYTF. The chain joins TRBV5-1 to TRBJ1-2, with 7 bases fitting TRBD1. V lost 4 bases and J lost 8; bases outside the gene matches: 14. From germline, CDR1 is SGHRS and CDR2 YFSETQ. This CDR3 spans 15 amino acids.

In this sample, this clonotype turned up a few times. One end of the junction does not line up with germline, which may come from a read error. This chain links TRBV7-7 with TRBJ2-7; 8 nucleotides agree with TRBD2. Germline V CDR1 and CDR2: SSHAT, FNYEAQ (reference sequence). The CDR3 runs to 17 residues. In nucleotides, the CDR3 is TGTGCTAGCAGTCTTACCCGAGAACTAGCGGACTCCTACGAGCAGTACTTC. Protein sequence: CASSLTRELADSYEQYF.

For the CDR3, the DNA is TGTGCCAGCAGTCCCCGGGCTAGCTTCTCCAATGAGCAGTTCTTC. This translates into CASSPRASFSNEQFF. The chain joins TRBV12-3 or TRBV12-4 to TRBJ2-1, with TRBD2 as a possible D gene (5 bases). Between the trimmed V and J ends, which lost 5 bases and 6 bases, there was a span of 17 bases. This CDR3 is built from 15 residues.